This TCR beta chain emerged from a study of cytomegalovirus exposure and HLA in healthy donors. Germline values: CDR1 GTSNPN, CDR2 SVGIG (reference sequence). CDR3 size: 15 residues. V was pared by 1 base and J by 2 bases, with 6 bases of the junction left unmatched. The PCR ran on 60 Vbeta and 13 Jbeta primers. The data were produced by immunoSEQ multiplex PCR, yet TCRdb's version contains in-frame clones alone and is incomplete. The top ten hold 11% of the sample, which has 150,000 to 200,000 clones, roughly 77% seen once. What was sequenced was PBMCs. J is TRBJ2-3 and V is TRBV30, with 7 bases matching TRBD2. This sequence was found in a young man in good health and CMV-seropositive. As DNA, the CDR3 is TGTGCCTGGAGTGGGGAAGCGGGACTCACAGATACGCAGTATTTT. As protein: CAWSGEAGLTDTQYF.